Detailed here is one T cell receptor (beta chain). The V gene end was trimmed by 0 bases and the J gene end by 3 bases; junction bases not matched to a gene: 1. Germline CDR1 and CDR2: DFQATT and SNEGSKA (reference sequence). The CDR3 runs 14 residues. One entry per CDR3 protein, called by TCRdb with MiXCR from the RT-PCR reads. The sample has around 700,000 distinct CDR3 sequences; 12% to 15% are singletons. This chain connects TRBV20-1 to TRBJ2-7; TRBD2 aligns across 11 bases. Sequenced: memory CD4+ T cells from blood. This clonotype was sampled from a female donor in good health, serving as a healthy control. In nucleotides, the CDR3 is TGCAGTGCTAGAGAGGGGACTAGCGGCTACGAGCAGTACTTC. This codes for CSAREGTSGYEQYF.